These 14 T cell receptor beta chains were all obtained from the same sample, sequenced in a study of blood T cell repertoires in COVID-19. Assay: immunoSEQ multiplex PCR; the TCRdb copy retains only in-frame clones and omits some. The data show roughly 150,000 clones, around 80% seen once. The source material was PBMCs or T cells enriched from blood (not recorded which). All receptors come from an older woman in a cohort exposed to, infected with or recovered from COVID-19 (not recorded which).

The chain combines TRBV7-6 with TRBJ2-3; 7 nucleotides align to TRBD2. This CDR3 is 16 amino acids long. The V gene's germline CDR1 is SGHVS and CDR2 FNYEAQ. V lost 5 bases, J lost 1 base, and 9 bases stayed unmatched. Here the CDR3 DNA reads TGTGCCAGCAGCCCCGGCCGGCTAGCGGGCACAGATACGCAGTATTTT. This encodes CASSPGRLAGTDTQYF.

The chain uses TRBV7-2 and TRBJ2-1; no clear D gene. V lost 0 bases, J lost 2 bases, and 8 bases lay in between. This CDR3 comprises 15 residues. Germline assignment: CDR1 SGHTA and CDR2 FQGNSA. This chain's CDR3 is CASSLASFPYNEQFF. DNA for the CDR3: TGTGCCAGCAGCTTAGCGAGTTTCCCCTACAATGAGCAGTTCTTC.

The chain carries TRBV9 and TRBJ1-6; perhaps TRBD1 as D (6 bases). Trimming took 4 bases from V and 5 from J, leaving 13 bases between them. Germline V gene data show CDR1 as SGDLS and CDR2 as YYNGEE. The CDR3 is made up of 15 amino acids. The CDR3 sequence: CASSSQGINNSPLHF. The DNA for the CDR3 is TGTGCCAGCAGCTCCCAGGGGATAAATAATTCACCCCTCCACTTT.

This chain uses TRBV28 with TRBJ2-7, with 7 positions matching TRBD2. V lost 8 bases, J lost 0 bases, and 4 bases stayed unmatched. Germline V CDR1 and CDR2: MDHEN, SYDVKM. The CDR3 extends over 13 amino acids. The CDR3 sequence is CASFKRDSYEQYF. The CDR3 region has the DNA TGTGCCAGCTTTAAGCGGGACTCCTACGAGCAGTACTTC.

The rearrangement uses TRBV7-9 and TRBJ2-1; 10 bases fit TRBD1. CDR1 is SEHNR and CDR2 is FQNEAQ in the germline V gene (reference sequence). V lost 4 bases to trimming and J lost 7 bases; unmatched junction nucleotides: 10. The CDR3 has 16 amino acids. Here the CDR3 DNA reads TGTGCCAGCAGCTCATTAGCGGGGACAGGGGCGAATGAGCAGTTCTTC. It translates to CASSSLAGTGANEQFF.

Only a few counts were recorded for this clone. The chain is built from TRBV6-2 or TRBV6-3 and TRBJ1-1, with a possible D match to TRBD1 (5 bases). Trimming stripped 5 bases from V and 3 bases from J, with 13 bases between. The germline CDR1 and CDR2 sequences are MNHEY and SVGEGT. This CDR3 is 14 amino acids long. The CDR3 DNA follows: TGTGCCAGCAGTCGTAGATGGGGGGACACTGAAGCTTTCTTT. It specifies CASSRRWGDTEAFF.

This clone was observed a single time. V and J are TRBV2 and TRBJ1-2, with TRBD1 matching over 7 bases. This CDR3 is 14 amino acids long. Germline lookup yields CDR1 SNHLY and CDR2 FYNNEI. The junction had 2 bases not matched to a gene; V was cut back by 3 bases and J by 1 base. CDR3 coding DNA: TGTGCCAGCAGTGAGGGACAGCTTAACTATGGCTACACCTTC. This codes for CASSEGQLNYGYTF.

This clone was seen only once. This chain uses TRBV15 with TRBJ2-1; 7 positions match TRBD1. Germline loops: CDR1 LNHNV, CDR2 YYDKDF (reference sequence). Trimming at V came to 3 bases and at J to 2 bases, leaving 7 bases not matched to a gene. This CDR3 has 16 residues. The CDR3 loop reads CATSSEGDRAYNEQFF. CDR3 nucleotide sequence: TGTGCCACCAGCAGCGAGGGGGACAGAGCCTACAATGAGCAGTTCTTC.

The chain employs TRBV6-5 and TRBJ2-7; D unresolved. V was trimmed by 6 bases and J by 2 bases, leaving 17 bases between them. CDR3 size: 15 residues. CDR1 and CDR2 from the germline V gene are MNHEY and SVGAGI. CDR3 region: CASRPTETSPYEQYF. CDR3 in DNA: TGTGCCAGCAGGCCTACAGAAACAAGCCCCTACGAGCAGTACTTC.

In this sample, this clone turned up a few times. Additional DNA sequences in this sample encode the identical CDR3. The chain links TRBV5-1 to TRBJ2-3; 7 bases line up with TRBD1. V shed 4 bases, J shed 2 bases, and the junction held 4 bases outside the gene matches. Germline assignment: CDR1 SGHRS and CDR2 YFSETQ. The CDR3 has 14 amino acids. The CDR3 reads CASSPGQDTDTQYF. Here the CDR3 DNA reads TGCGCCAGCAGCCCCGGACAGGACACAGATACGCAGTATTTT.

The chain carries TRBV27 and TRBJ1-5, with TRBD1 matching 7 bases. Germline CDR1 is MNHEY and CDR2 is SMNVEV (reference sequence). The CDR3 totals 13 residues. The V segment lost 3 bases and the J segment 7 bases; nucleotides outside the gene matches: 3. The CDR3 reads CASSLSGGQPQHF. In DNA, the CDR3 is TGTGCCAGCAGTTTGTCAGGGGGACAGCCCCAGCATTTT.

This chain links TRBV28 with TRBJ2-1, with a weak D call TRBD1 (6 bases). V was shortened by 5 bases and J by 5 bases, with 19 bases between the two germline ends. The CDR3 has 16 amino acids. CDR1 is MDHEN and CDR2 is SYDVKM in the germline V gene. As DNA, the CDR3 is TGTGCCAGCAGTCCCTTTCGGGGACAAAGACACAATGAGCAGTTCTTC. As protein: CASSPFRGQRHNEQFF.

This clone occurred a few times. The chain is built from TRBV9 and TRBJ2-2; TRBD1 aligns across 8 bases. This CDR3 is built from 15 residues. V gave up 3 bases and J gave up 1 base; unmatched junction bases: 2. Germline assignment: CDR1 SGDLS and CDR2 YYNGEE. DNA for the CDR3: TGTGCCAGCAGCGAAGGACAGGGGAACACCGGGGAGCTGTTTTTT. Protein sequence: CASSEGQGNTGELFF.

This clone came up a few times. The chain carries TRBV28 and TRBJ1-5, with D possibly matching TRBD1 (6 bases). The germline V gene encodes CDR1 MDHEN and CDR2 SYDVKM. This CDR3 comprises 14 residues. V lost 8 bases and J lost 5, with 16 bases in between. DNA of the CDR3: TGTGCCAGCCGGGACAATAGTCCTTATCAGCCCCAGCATTTT. Its translation: CASRDNSPYQPQHF.